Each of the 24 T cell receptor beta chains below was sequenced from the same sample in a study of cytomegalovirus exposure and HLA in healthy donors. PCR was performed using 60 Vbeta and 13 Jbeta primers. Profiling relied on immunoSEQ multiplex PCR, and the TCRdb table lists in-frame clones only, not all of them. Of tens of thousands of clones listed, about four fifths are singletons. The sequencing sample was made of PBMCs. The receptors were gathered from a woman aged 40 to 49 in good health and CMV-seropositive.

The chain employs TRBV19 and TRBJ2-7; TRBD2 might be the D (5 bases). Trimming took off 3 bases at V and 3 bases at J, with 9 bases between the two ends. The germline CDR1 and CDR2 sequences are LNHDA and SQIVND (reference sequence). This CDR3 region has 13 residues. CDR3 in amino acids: CASSMTIHYEQYF. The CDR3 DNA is TGTGCCAGTAGTATGACTATCCACTACGAGCAGTACTTC.

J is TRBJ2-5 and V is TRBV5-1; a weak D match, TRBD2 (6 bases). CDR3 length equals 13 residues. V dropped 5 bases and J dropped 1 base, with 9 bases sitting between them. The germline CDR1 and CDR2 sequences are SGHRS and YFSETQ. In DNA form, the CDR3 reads TGCGCCAGCAGTCTGACTAGCCAAGAGACCCAGTACTTC. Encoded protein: CASSLTSQETQYF.

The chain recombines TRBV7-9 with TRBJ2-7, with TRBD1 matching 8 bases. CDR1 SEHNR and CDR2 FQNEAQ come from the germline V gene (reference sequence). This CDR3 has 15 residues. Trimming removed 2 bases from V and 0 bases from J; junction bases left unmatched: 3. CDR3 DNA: TGTGCCAGCAGCTTATGGGGACAGGACTCCTACGAGCAGTACTTC. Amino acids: CASSLWGQDSYEQYF.

The CDR3 sequence: CSVEGQVNARNTEAFF. In nucleotides, the CDR3 is TGCAGCGTTGAAGGGCAGGTGAATGCCAGGAACACTGAAGCTTTCTTT. This chain connects TRBV29-1 to TRBJ1-1; no firm D call. CDR3 length equals 16 residues. Germline assignment: CDR1 SQVTM and CDR2 ANQGSEA. V lost 1 base, J lost 1 base, and 16 bases lay in between.

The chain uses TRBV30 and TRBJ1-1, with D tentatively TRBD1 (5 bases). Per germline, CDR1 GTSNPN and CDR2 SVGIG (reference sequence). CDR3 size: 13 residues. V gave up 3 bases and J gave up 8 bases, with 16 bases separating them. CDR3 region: CAWRGPGIAEAFF. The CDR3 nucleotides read TGTGCCTGGAGAGGCCCAGGGATCGCCGAAGCTTTCTTT. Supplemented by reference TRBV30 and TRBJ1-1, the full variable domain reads SQTIHQWPATLVQPVGSPLSLECTVEGTSNPNLYWYRQAAGRGLQLLFYSVGIGQISSEVPQNLSASRPQDRQFILSSKKLLLSDSGFYLCAWRGPGIAEAFFGQGTRLTVV.

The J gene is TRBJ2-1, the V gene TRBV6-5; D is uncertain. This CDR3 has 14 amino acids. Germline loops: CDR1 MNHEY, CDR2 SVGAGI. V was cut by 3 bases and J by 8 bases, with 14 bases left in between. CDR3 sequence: CASSYPGRIDEQFF. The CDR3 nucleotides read TGTGCCAGCAGTTATCCAGGCAGGATCGATGAGCAGTTCTTC.

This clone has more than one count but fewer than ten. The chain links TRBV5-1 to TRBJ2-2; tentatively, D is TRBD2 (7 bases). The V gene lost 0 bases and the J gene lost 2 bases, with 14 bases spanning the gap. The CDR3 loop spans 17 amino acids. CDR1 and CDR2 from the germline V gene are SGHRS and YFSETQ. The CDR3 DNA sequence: TGCGCCAGCAGCTTGGCGGGGGGCGATCGAAACACCGGGGAGCTGTTTTTT. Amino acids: CASSLAGGDRNTGELFF.

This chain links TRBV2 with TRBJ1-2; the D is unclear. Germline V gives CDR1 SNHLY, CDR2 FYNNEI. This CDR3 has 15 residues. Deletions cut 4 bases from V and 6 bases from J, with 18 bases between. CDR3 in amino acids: CASSGVVSPTDGYTF. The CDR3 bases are TGTGCCAGCAGTGGAGTCGTAAGTCCCACTGATGGCTACACCTTC.

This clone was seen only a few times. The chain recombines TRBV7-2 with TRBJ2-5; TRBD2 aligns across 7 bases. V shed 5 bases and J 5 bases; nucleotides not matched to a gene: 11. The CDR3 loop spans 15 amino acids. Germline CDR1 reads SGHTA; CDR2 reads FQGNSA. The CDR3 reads CASSPRTSTGETQYF. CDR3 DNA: TGTGCCAGCAGCCCCCGGACTAGTACTGGGGAGACCCAGTACTTC. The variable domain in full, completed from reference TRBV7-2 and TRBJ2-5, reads GAGVSQSPSNKVTEKGKDVELRCDPISGHTALYWYRQSLGQGLEFLIYFQGNSAPDKSGLPSDRFSAERTGGSVSTLTIQRTQQEDSAVYLCASSPRTSTGETQYFGPGTRLLVL.

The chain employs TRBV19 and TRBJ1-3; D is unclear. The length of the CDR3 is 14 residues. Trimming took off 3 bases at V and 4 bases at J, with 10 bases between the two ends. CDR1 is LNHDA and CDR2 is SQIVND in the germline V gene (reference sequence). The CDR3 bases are TGTGCCAGTAGTATGTCGCAGAAAGGAAACACCATATATTTT. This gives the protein CASSMSQKGNTIYF.

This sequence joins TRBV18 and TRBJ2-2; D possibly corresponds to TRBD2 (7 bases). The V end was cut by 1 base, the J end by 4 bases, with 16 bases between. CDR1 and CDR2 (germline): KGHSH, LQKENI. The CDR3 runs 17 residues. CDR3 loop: CASSPQPPGGPTGELFF. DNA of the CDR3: TGTGCCAGCTCACCACAACCTCCCGGGGGGCCCACCGGGGAGCTGTTTTTT.

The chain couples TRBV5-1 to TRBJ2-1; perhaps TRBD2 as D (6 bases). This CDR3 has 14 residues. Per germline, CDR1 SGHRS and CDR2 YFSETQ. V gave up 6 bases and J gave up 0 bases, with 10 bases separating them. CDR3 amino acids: CASNSGSSYNEQFF. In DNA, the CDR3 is TGCGCCAGCAATAGCGGCAGCTCCTACAATGAGCAGTTCTTC.

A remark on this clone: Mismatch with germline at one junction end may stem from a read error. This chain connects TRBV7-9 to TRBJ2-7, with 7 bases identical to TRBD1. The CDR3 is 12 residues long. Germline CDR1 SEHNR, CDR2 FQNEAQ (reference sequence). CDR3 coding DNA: TGTTCCAGCAGTTCGACAGGGAACGAGCAGTACTTC. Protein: CSSSSTGNEQYF.

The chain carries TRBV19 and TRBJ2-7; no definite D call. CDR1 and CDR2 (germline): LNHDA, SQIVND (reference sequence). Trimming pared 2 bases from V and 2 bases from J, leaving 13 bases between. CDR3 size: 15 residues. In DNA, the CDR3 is TGTGCCAGTAGTATACGAGGAAACGGCCCCTACGAGCAGTACTTC. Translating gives CASSIRGNGPYEQYF.

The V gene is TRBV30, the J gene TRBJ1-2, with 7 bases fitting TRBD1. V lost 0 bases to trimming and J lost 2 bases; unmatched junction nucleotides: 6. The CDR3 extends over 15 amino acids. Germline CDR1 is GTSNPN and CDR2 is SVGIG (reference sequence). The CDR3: CAWSVERGQNYGYTF. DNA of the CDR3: TGTGCCTGGAGTGTAGAGAGGGGACAGAACTATGGCTACACCTTC.

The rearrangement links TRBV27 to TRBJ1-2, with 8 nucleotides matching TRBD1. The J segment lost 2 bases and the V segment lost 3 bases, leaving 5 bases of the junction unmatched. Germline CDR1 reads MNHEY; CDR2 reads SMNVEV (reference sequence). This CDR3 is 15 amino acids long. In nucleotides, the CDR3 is TGTGCCAGCAGTTTCCGACAGGGGAGGAACTATGGCTACACCTTC. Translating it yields CASSFRQGRNYGYTF.

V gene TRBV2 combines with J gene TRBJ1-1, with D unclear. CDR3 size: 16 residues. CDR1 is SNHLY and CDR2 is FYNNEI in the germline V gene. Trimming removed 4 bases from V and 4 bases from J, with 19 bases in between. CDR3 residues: CASSGPRTGAFTEAFF. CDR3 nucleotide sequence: TGTGCCAGCAGTGGACCCCGCACGGGAGCTTTCACTGAAGCTTTCTTT. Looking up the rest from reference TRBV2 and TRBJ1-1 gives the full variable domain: EPEVTQTPSHQVTQMGQEVILRCVPISNHLYFYWYRQILGQKVEFLVSFYNNEISEKSEIFDDQFSVERPDGSNFTLKIRSTKLEDSAMYFCASSGPRTGAFTEAFFGQGTRLTVV.

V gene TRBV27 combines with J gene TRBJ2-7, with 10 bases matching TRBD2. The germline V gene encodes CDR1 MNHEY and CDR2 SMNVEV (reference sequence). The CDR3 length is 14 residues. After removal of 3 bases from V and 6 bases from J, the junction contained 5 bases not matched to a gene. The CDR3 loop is CASSFKSSGSEQYF. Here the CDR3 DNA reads TGTGCCAGCAGTTTCAAGTCTAGCGGGAGCGAGCAGTACTTC.

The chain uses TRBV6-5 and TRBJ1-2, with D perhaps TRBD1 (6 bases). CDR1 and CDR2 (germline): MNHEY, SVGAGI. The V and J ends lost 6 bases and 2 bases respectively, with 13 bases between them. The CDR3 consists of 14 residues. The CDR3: CASRATGTNYGYTF. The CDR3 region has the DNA TGTGCCAGCAGGGCCACAGGGACCAACTATGGCTACACCTTC.

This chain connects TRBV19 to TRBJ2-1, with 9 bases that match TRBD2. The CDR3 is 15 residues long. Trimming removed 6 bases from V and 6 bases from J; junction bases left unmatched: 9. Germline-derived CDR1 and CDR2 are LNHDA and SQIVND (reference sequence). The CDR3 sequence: CASRRGAGGFNEQFF. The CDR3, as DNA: TGTGCCAGTAGAAGGGGGGCGGGAGGGTTCAATGAGCAGTTCTTC.

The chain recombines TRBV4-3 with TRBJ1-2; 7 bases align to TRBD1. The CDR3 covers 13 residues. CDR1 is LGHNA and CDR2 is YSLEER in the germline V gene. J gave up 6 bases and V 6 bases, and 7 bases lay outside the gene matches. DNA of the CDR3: TGCGCCAGCAGTCGACAGGGCCTGAATGGCTACACCTTC. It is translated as CASSRQGLNGYTF.

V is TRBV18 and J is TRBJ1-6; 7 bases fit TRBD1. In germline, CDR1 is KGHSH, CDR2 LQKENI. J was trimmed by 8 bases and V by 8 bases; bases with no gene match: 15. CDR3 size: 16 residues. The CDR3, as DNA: TGTGCCAGCAAAAGAAACCCCGGGACAGCTGATTCACCCCTCCACTTT. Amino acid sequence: CASKRNPGTADSPLHF.

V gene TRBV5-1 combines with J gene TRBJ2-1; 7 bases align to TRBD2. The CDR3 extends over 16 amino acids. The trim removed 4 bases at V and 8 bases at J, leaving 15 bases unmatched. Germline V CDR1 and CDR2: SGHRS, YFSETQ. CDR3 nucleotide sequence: TGCGCCAGCAGCCTCCCGAGCGGGGCCTTCGATGATGAGCAGTTCTTC. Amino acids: CASSLPSGAFDDEQFF.

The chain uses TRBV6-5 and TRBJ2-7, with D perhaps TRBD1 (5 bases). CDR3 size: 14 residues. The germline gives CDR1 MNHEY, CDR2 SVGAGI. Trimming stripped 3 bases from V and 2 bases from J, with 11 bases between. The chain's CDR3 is CASSYTQGAYEQYF. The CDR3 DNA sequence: TGTGCCAGCAGTTATACCCAGGGCGCCTACGAGCAGTACTTC.